A selection of T cell receptor beta chains follows, all from one sample in a study of shared clonotypes between healthy human individuals. Assay used: immunoSEQ multiplex PCR; TCRdb lists only in-frame clones, some missing. Of 1.5 million to 2.5 million clones in the sample, about 95% were seen once. Material: naive CD8+ T cells sorted from blood. Every receptor here comes from a man between 18 and 35 years old in good health. Both conserved end residues are part of each CDR3. D genes are given only for firm matches. Clone sizes are given selectively: once, few, many, or a class where the clone is expanded.

TGTGCCAGCGGTTCGGCGGAGAAAGCTTACAATGAGCAGTTCTTC | CASGSAEKAYNEQFF | NA | NA | TRBJ2-1 | 15 | TRBV7-9
TGTGCCAGTAGTAGAATAGCGGGAATAAGGGATACGCAGTATTTT | CASSRIAGIRDTQYF | NA | TRBD2 | TRBJ2-3 | 15 | TRBV19
TGTGCCAGCAGCTTGAACAGCCGCTACACCTTC | CASSLNSRYTF | NA | NA | TRBJ1-2 | 11 | TRBV7-2
TGTGCCAGCAGCTTAGGCGAGTTTCCCGACAATGAGCAGTTCTTC | CASSLGEFPDNEQFF | NA | NA | TRBJ2-1 | 15 | TRBV11-2
TGCGCCAGCAGCCAAGATGGGGGGAGTTTCGACACCGGGGAGCTGTTTTTT | CASSQDGGSFDTGELFF | NA | NA | TRBJ2-2 | 17 | TRBV4-1
TGTGCCAGCAGCCGGGACAGAGGGATCCCCTACGAGCAGTACTTC | CASSRDRGIPYEQYF | NA | TRBD1 | TRBJ2-7 | 15 | TRBV7-2
TGCGCCAGCAGCCAGGTGACAGGGCGGTCGGCCGGGGAGCTGTTTTTT | CASSQVTGRSAGELFF | NA | TRBD1 | TRBJ2-2 | 16 | TRBV4-1
TGCGCCAGCAGCCAAGAGACAGGGTTAGCTGAAGCTTTCTTT | CASSQETGLAEAFF | NA | TRBD1 | TRBJ1-1 | 14 | TRBV4-3
TGTGCCAGCAGCCCCGGGACTAGCGGGATGGATACGCAGTATTTT | CASSPGTSGMDTQYF | once | TRBD2 | TRBJ2-3 | 15 | TRBV7-9
TGTGCCAGCAGTCCCCCAGACATCTTTAGCAATCAGCCCCAGCATTTT | CASSPPDIFSNQPQHF | NA | NA | TRBJ1-5 | 16 | TRBV28
TGCAGCGTTGCACTGTCGGGACGCTACGAGCAGTACTTC | CSVALSGRYEQYF | NA | NA | TRBJ2-7 | 13 | TRBV29-1
TGTGCCAGCAGCCCATCAGGGACAGCCGACCCACTCTCCTACAATGAGCAGTTCTTC | CASSPSGTADPLSYNEQFF | NA | TRBD1 | TRBJ2-1 | 19 | TRBV5-6
TGTGCCAACGGGTTTGAGGGTCAGCCCCAGCATTTT | CANGFEGQPQHF | once | NA | TRBJ1-5 | 12 | TRBV6-6
TGCAGCGTTGAATTAGCGGAAGGCTACAATGAGCAGTTCTTC | CSVELAEGYNEQFF | NA | NA | TRBJ2-1 | 14 | TRBV29-1
TGTGCCAGTAGTAACCGGGACAGGGGGTACGAGCAGTACTTC | CASSNRDRGYEQYF | NA | TRBD1 | TRBJ2-7 | 14 | TRBV19
TGCGCCAGCAGCCAATACGGGGAGGACGGTAGCTCCTACGAGCAGTACTTC | CASSQYGEDGSSYEQYF | NA | NA | TRBJ2-7 | 17 | TRBV4-1
TGTGCCATAAGACAGGGGATGCACGAGCAGTACTTC | CAIRQGMHEQYF | NA | TRBD1 | TRBJ2-7 | 12 | TRBV7-9
TGTGCCAGCAGCCAAGACTCCTACGAGCAGTACTTC | CASSQDSYEQYF | few | NA | TRBJ2-7 | 12 | TRBV4-2
TGTGCCAGCAGCTTACCATTAGCGGGAACTAGCACAGATACGCAGTATTTT | CASSLPLAGTSTDTQYF | NA | TRBD2 | TRBJ2-3 | 17 | TRBV7-2
TGCGCCAGCAGCTCCGACTCGGGGTCAAGTTTTTATGGCTACACCTTC | CASSSDSGSSFYGYTF | NA | NA | TRBJ1-2 | 16 | TRBV5-1
TGTGCCAGCAGCACCCCCGAGGGGGTTACTAGCACAGATACGCAGTATTTT | CASSTPEGVTSTDTQYF | NA | NA | TRBJ2-3 | 17 | TRBV7-6
TGTGCCAGCAGTGAAGGACATTCTAGCAATCAGCCCCAGCATTTT | CASSEGHSSNQPQHF | NA | NA | TRBJ1-5 | 15 | TRBV2
TGTGCCAGCAGCTTTTTGGAGGGGGCAGCGAACACTGAAGCTTTCTTT | CASSFLEGAANTEAFF | NA | TRBD1 | TRBJ1-1 | 16 | TRBV7-6
TGTGCCACCTACCCAGGGACTAGCGGTCTCTACAATGAGCAGTTCTTC | CATYPGTSGLYNEQFF | NA | TRBD2 | TRBJ2-1 | 16 | TRBV25-1
TGTGCCAGCAGCGTAAATGGCGGGGAGGGGACCCAAAAGGACAATGAGCAGTTCTTC | CASSVNGGEGTQKDNEQFF | NA | TRBD2 | TRBJ2-1 | 19 | TRBV9
TGTGCCAGCAGCTGGACAGGGGGATTGTATGGCTACACCTTC | CASSWTGGLYGYTF | NA | TRBD1 | TRBJ1-2 | 14 | TRBV7-9
TGCGCCAGCAGCTTTAACGGATACGAGCAGTACTTC | CASSFNGYEQYF | NA | NA | TRBJ2-7 | 12 | TRBV5-1
TGTGCCAGCAGCGCATCTATGAACACTGAAGCTTTCTTT | CASSASMNTEAFF | NA | NA | TRBJ1-1 | 13 | TRBV5-8
TGTGCCATCAGGGGACAGGACGACTCCTACGAGCAGTACTTC | CAIRGQDDSYEQYF | NA | TRBD1 | TRBJ2-7 | 14 | TRBV10-3
TGTGCCAGCAGCGAACTTAACGGTGGCACAGATACGCAGTATTTT | CASSELNGGTDTQYF | NA | NA | TRBJ2-3 | 15 | TRBV6-5
TGTGCCAGCAGCTTGGGCAGTGAGCAGTTCTTC | CASSLGSEQFF | NA | NA | TRBJ2-1 | 11 | TRBV5-4
TGCAGCGTTGAAGGTCCGCTGGCGGGGGGCTTTCGGGAGACCCAGTACTTC | CSVEGPLAGGFRETQYF | NA | TRBD2 | TRBJ2-5 | 17 | TRBV29-1
TGTGCCAGCAGCTTAGCGCTGGGGGGCGTTCGCACAGATACGCAGTATTTT | CASSLALGGVRTDTQYF | NA | NA | TRBJ2-3 | 17 | TRBV7-9
TGTGCCAGCAGGGCGGACAGGGGCCCCTTTGGCTACACCTTC | CASRADRGPFGYTF | NA | TRBD1 | TRBJ1-2 | 14 | TRBV9
TGTGCCTGGAGCGGTGCTCAACAGGGGAACTCACCCCTCCACTTT | CAWSGAQQGNSPLHF | NA | TRBD1 | TRBJ1-6 | 15 | TRBV30
TGTGCCAGCAGCTTAGCGGGGGGACCTAACACCGGGGAGCTGTTTTTT | CASSLAGGPNTGELFF | NA | NA | TRBJ2-2 | 16 | TRBV7-6
TGCGCCAGCAGCCAAAGATTATGGGTGGGCAGCAACAATGAGCAGTTCTTC | CASSQRLWVGSNNEQFF | NA | NA | TRBJ2-1 | 17 | TRBV4-3
TGTGCCAGCAGCCCAGGGACAGGGGATCAGCCCCAGCATTTT | CASSPGTGDQPQHF | NA | TRBD1 | TRBJ1-5 | 14 | TRBV7-9
TGCGCCAGCAGTTGGGACAACTCCTATAATTCACCCCTCCACTTT | CASSWDNSYNSPLHF | NA | NA | TRBJ1-6 | 15 | TRBV5-1
TGTGCCAGCAGCTTAGCGGGGGGGACAGACGAGCAGTACTTC | CASSLAGGTDEQYF | NA | NA | TRBJ2-7 | 14 | TRBV7-9
TGCGCCAGCAGCTTGATGCAGGATTACGATGAGCAGTTCTTC | CASSLMQDYDEQFF | NA | NA | TRBJ2-1 | 14 | TRBV5-1
TGTGCCTGGAGTGTTGGCAGGGGTATGCCCCAGCATTTT | CAWSVGRGMPQHF | once | NA | TRBJ1-5 | 13 | TRBV30
TGTGCCAGCAGCCAAGATCTGGGTTGGGAGCAGTACTTC | CASSQDLGWEQYF | NA | NA | TRBJ2-7 | 13 | TRBV7-9
TGTGCCAGCAGAGCCCTTCCTAGCGAGGTCACAGATACGCAGTATTTT | CASRALPSEVTDTQYF | NA | NA | TRBJ2-3 | 16 | TRBV27
TGTGCCAGCAGTTACTCGACTGCTTATGGCTACACCTTC | CASSYSTAYGYTF | NA | NA | TRBJ1-2 | 13 | TRBV6-5
TGTGCCAGCAGCTTGGTTAGCGATACAGATACGCAGTATTTT | CASSLVSDTDTQYF | NA | NA | TRBJ2-3 | 14 | TRBV5-6
TGTGCCAGCAGTTCACCAGGGTACACCGGGGAGCTGTTTTTT | CASSSPGYTGELFF | NA | NA | TRBJ2-2 | 14 | TRBV6-6
TGTGCCAGCAGAGATTGGGACAGTCCCTACGAGCAGTACTTC | CASRDWDSPYEQYF | NA | TRBD1 | TRBJ2-7 | 14 | TRBV6-5
TGCGCCAGCAGCCCTGGACTCACCTACGAGCAGTACTTC | CASSPGLTYEQYF | NA | NA | TRBJ2-7 | 13 | TRBV4-3
TGCGCCAGCAGCTTGGTGGGACTAGGGGCCTACGATACGCAGTATTTT | CASSLVGLGAYDTQYF | NA | TRBD2 | TRBJ2-3 | 16 | TRBV5-1
TGTGCCAGCAGTTATTCGGGGGGGGAGGTAGCCTATGGCTACACCTTC | CASSYSGGEVAYGYTF | NA | NA | TRBJ1-2 | 16 | TRBV6-5
TGCAGACCCCGCACAGGGGGCGGTAACGAGACCCAGTACTTC | CRPRTGGGNETQYF | NA | TRBD1 | TRBJ2-5 | 14 | TRBV29-1
TGCGCCAGCAGCCAATCACGGGTGGATACGCAGTATTTT | CASSQSRVDTQYF | NA | NA | TRBJ2-3 | 13 | TRBV4-3